Only one count was recorded for the clone carrying this T cell receptor (beta chain). These data originate in a study of blood T cell repertoires in COVID-19. Some clones are missing from TCRdb's copy, which holds only in-frame ones; the method was immunoSEQ multiplex PCR. This table holds some 180,000 clones, around four fifths found once. This sequence was found in a woman at least 80 years old with COVID-19, enrolled during active disease. Material: peripheral blood.

The CDR3 DNA reads TGTGCCAGCAGTAGGGGCAGATTTAATGAAAAACTGTTTTTT. This codes for CASSRGRFNEKLFF. This chain uses TRBV6-5 with TRBJ1-4, with D perhaps TRBD1 (5 bases). The CDR3 sequence is 14 residues long. Trimming took 5 bases from V and 4 from J, leaving 11 bases between them. From germline, CDR1 is MNHEY and CDR2 SVGAGI.